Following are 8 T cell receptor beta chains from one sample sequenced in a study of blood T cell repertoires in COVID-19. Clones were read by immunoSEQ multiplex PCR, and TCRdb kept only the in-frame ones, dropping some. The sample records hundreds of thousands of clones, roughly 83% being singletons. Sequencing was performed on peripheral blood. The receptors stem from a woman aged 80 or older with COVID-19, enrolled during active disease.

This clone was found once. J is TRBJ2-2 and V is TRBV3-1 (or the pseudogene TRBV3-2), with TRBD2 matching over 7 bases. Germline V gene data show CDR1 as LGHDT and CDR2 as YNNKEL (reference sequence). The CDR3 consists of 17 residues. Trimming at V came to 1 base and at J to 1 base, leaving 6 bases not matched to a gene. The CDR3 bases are TGTGCCAGCAGCCAAGTAGGAGCGGGGAAGAACACCGGGGAGCTGTTTTTT. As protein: CASSQVGAGKNTGELFF.

The CDR3 DNA follows: TGTGCCAGCAGCCGATGGAACCAGGACTGGGATGGCTACACCTTC. Its translation is CASSRWNQDWDGYTF. The V gene is TRBV3-1 (or the pseudogene TRBV3-2), the J gene TRBJ1-2, with D unresolved. The V gene's germline CDR1 is LGHDT and CDR2 YNNKEL (reference sequence). V shed 4 bases and J shed 6 bases, with 18 bases lying between them. The CDR3 is 15 amino acids.

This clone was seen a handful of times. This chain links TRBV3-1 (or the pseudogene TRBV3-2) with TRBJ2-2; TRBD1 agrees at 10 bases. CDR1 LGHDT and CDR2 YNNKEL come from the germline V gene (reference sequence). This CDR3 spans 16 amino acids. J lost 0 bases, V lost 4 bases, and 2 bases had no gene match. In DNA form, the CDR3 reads TGTGCCAGCAGCCCGACAGGGGGCGCGAACACCGGGGAGCTGTTTTTT. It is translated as CASSPTGGANTGELFF.

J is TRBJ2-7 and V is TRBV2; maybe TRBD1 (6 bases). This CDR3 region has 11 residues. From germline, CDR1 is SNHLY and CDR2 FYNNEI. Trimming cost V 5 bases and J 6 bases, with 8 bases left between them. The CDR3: CASSQGFEQYF. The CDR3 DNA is TGTGCCAGCAGTCAGGGGTTCGAGCAGTACTTC.

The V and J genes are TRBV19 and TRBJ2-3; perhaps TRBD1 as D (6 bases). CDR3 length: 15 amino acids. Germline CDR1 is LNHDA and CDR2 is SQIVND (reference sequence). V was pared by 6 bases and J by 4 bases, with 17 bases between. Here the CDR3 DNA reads TGTGCCAGTAGCAATACAGGGATTAGGGCAGATACGCAGTATTTT. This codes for CASSNTGIRADTQYF.

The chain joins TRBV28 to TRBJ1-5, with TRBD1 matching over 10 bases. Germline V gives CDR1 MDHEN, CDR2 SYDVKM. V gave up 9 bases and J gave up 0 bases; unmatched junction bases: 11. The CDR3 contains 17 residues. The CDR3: CASYRDRGLPSNQPQHF. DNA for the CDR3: TGTGCCAGTTACCGGGACAGGGGACTCCCTAGCAATCAGCCCCAGCATTTT.

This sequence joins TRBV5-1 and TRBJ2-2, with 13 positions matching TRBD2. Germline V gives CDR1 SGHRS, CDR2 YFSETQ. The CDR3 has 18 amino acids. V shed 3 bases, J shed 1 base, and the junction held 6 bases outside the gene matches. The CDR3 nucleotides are TGCGCCAGCAGCTCCAGACGGACTAGCGGGAGGAACACCGGGGAGCTGTTTTTT. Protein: CASSSRRTSGRNTGELFF.

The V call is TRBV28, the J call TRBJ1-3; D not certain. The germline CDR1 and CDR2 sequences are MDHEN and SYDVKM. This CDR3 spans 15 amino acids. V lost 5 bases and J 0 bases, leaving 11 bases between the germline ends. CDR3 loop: CASSLRVYSGNTIYF. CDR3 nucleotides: TGTGCCAGCAGTCTGAGGGTTTACTCTGGAAACACCATATATTTT.